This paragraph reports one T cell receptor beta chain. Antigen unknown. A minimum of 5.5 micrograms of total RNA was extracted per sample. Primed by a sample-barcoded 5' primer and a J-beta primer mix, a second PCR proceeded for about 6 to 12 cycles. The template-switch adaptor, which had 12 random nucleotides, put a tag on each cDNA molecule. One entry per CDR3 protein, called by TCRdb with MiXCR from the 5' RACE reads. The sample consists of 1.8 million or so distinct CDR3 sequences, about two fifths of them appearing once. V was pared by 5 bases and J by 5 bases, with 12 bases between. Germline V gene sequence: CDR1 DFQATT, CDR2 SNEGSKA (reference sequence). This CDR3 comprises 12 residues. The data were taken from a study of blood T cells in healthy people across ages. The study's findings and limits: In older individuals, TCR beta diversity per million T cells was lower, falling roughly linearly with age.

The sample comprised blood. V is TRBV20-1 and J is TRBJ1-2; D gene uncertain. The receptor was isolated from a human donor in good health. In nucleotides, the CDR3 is TGCAGTGCTCACCCCTTGGGGTATGGCTACACCTTC. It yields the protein CSAHPLGYGYTF.